This T cell receptor (beta chain) came from a study of T cell repertoires in cytomegalovirus infection. Study-level information: HLA-B-restricted CMV epitopes that are well studied were used alongside recently identified HLA-C-restricted ones. Indications came from public TCR beta signatures; they pointed to CMV infection and to a matching HLA type.

The germline V gene has CDR1 MDHEN and CDR2 SYDVKM. Trimming took off 5 bases at V and 4 bases at J, with 24 bases between the two ends. The CDR3 spans 17 residues. Notes on the study in general: Carriers of CMV and the relevant HLA type were discriminated by public TCR beta frequency.

The sample holds many counts of this clonotype. What it binds is unknown. TCRdb itself ran the reads through MiXCR, one entry per CDR3 protein. The sample lists 900,000 to 950,000 distinct CDR3 sequences, around 32% occurring once. Source: cultured CD8+ T cells from PBMCs, taken from culture after CMV antigen stimulation. The rearrangement uses TRBV28 and TRBJ2-7, with D perhaps matching TRBD1 (5 bases). The clonotype was recovered from a human donor in good health (CMV status not recorded). Some clones in this sample may be carry-over from other donors' samples. The CDR3 reads CASSPPLGPPGSYEQYF. The CDR3 DNA reads TGTGCCAGCAGTCCCCCGCTGGGGCCGCCAGGATCGTACGAGCAGTACTTC.